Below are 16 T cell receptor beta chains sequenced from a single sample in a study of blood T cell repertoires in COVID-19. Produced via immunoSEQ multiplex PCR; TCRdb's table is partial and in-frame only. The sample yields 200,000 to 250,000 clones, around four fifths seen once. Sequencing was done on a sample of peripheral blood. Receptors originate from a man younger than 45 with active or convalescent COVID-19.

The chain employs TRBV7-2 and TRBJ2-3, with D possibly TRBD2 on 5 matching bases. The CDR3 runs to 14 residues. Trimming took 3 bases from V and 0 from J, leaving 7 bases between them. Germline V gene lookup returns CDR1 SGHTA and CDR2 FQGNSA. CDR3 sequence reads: CASSFGLSTDTQYF. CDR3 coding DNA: TGTGCCAGCAGCTTCGGACTGAGCACAGATACGCAGTATTTT.

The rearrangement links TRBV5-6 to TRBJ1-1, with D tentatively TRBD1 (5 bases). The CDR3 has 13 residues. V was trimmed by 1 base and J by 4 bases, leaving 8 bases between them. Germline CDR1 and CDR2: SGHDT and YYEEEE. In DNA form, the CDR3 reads TGTGCCAGCAGCTTGAAGGGGTTCACTGAAGCTTTCTTT. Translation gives CASSLKGFTEAFF. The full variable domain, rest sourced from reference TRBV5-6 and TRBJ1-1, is DAGVTQSPTHLIKTRGQQVTLRCSPKSGHDTVSWYQQALGQGPQFIFQYYEEEERQRGNFPDRFSGHQFPNYSSELNVNALLLGDSALYLCASSLKGFTEAFFGQGTRLTVV.

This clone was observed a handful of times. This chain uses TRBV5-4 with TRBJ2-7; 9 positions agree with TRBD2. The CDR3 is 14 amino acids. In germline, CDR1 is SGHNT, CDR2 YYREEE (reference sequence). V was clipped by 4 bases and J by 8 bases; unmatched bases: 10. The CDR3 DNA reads TGTGCCAGCAGCACTGGGCTAGCGGGATGGAAGCAGTACTTC. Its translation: CASSTGLAGWKQYF.

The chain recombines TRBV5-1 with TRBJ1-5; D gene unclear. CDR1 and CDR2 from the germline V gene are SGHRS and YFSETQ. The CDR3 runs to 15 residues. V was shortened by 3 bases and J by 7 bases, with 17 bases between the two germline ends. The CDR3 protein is CASSSGPNSGQPQHF. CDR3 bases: TGCGCCAGCAGCTCAGGACCCAACAGCGGACAGCCCCAGCATTTT. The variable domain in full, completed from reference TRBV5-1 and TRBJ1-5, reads KAGVTQTPRYLIKTRGQQVTLSCSPISGHRSVSWYQQTPGQGLQFLFEYFSETQRNKGNFPGRFSGRQFSNSRSEMNVSTLELGDSALYLCASSSGPNSGQPQHFGDGTRLSIL.

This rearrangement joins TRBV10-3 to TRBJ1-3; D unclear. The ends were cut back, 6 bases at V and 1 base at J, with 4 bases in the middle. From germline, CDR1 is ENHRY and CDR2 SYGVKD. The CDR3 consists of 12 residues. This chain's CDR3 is CAISGSGNTIYF. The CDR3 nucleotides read TGTGCCATCAGCGGTTCTGGAAACACCATATATTTT.

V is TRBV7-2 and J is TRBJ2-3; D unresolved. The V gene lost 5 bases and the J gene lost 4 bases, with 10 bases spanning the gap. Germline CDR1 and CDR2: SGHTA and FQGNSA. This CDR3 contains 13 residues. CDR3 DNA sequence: TGTGCCAGCAGCCTTGCGGAGCCAGATACGCAGTATTTT. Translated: CASSLAEPDTQYF.

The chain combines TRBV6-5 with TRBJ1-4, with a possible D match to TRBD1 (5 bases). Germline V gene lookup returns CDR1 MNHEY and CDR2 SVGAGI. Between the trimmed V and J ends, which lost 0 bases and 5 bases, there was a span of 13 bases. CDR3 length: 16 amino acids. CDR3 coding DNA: TGTGCCAGCAGTTACTCGGACACCCTAAGCAATGAAAAACTGTTTTTT. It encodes CASSYSDTLSNEKLFF.

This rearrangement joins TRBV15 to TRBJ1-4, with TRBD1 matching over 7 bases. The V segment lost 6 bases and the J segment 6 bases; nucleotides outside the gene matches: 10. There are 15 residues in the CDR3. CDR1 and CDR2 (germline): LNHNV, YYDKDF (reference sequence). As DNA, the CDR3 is TGTGCCACCAGGCTACACAGGGGCGGGGATGAAAAACTGTTTTTT. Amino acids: CATRLHRGGDEKLFF.

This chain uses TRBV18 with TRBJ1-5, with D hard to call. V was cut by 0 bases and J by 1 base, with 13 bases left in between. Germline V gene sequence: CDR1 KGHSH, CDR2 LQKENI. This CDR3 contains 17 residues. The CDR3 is CASSPPLTLGSNQPQHF. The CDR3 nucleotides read TGTGCCAGCTCACCACCTCTGACCCTAGGAAGCAATCAGCCCCAGCATTTT.

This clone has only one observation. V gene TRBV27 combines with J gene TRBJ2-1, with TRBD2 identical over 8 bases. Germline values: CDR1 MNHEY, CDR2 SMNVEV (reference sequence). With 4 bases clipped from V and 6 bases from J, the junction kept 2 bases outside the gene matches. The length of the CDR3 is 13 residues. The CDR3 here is CASSSLAVNEQFF. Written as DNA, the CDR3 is TGTGCCAGCAGTTCACTAGCGGTCAATGAGCAGTTCTTC.

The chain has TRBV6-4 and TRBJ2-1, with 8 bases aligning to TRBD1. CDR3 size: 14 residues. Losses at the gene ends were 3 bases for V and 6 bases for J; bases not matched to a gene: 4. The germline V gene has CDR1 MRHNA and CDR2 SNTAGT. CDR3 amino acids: CASSEDREGNEQFF. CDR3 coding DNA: TGTGCCAGCAGTGAGGACAGGGAAGGCAATGAGCAGTTCTTC.

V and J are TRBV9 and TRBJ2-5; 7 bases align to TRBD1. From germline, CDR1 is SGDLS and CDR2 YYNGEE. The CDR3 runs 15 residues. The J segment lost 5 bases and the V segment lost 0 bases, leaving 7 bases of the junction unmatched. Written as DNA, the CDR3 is TGTGCCAGCAGCGTAGAGGGGGCCCAAACGGAGACCCAGTACTTC. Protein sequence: CASSVEGAQTETQYF. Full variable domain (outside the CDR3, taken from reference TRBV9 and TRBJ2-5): DSGVTQTPKHLITATGQRVTLRCSPRSGDLSVYWYQQSLDQGLQFLIQYYNGEERAKGNILERFSAQQFPDLHSELNLSSLELGDSALYFCASSVEGAQTETQYFGPGTRLLVL.

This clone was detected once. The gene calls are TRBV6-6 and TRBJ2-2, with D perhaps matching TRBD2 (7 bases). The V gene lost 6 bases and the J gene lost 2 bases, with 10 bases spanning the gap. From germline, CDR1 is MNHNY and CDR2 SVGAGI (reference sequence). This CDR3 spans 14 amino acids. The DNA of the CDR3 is TGTGCCAGCAGGGGGGGGCTTAACACCGGGGAGCTGTTTTTT. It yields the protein CASRGGLNTGELFF.

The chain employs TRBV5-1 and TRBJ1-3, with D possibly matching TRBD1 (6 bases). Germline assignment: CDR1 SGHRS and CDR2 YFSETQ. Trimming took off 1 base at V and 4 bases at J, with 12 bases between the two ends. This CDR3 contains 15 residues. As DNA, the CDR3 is TGCGCCAGCAGCTTGTCTGGGACACCCGGAAACACCATATATTTT. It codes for CASSLSGTPGNTIYF. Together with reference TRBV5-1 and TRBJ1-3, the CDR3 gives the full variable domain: KAGVTQTPRYLIKTRGQQVTLSCSPISGHRSVSWYQQTPGQGLQFLFEYFSETQRNKGNFPGRFSGRQFSNSRSEMNVSTLELGDSALYLCASSLSGTPGNTIYFGEGSWLTVV.

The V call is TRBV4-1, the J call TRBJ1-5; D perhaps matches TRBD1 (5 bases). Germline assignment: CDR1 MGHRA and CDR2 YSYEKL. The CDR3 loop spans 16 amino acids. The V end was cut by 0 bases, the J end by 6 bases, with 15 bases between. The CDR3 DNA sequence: TGCGCCAGCAGCCAAGATGAAATAGGAAGGGGTCAGCCCCAGCATTTT. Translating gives CASSQDEIGRGQPQHF.

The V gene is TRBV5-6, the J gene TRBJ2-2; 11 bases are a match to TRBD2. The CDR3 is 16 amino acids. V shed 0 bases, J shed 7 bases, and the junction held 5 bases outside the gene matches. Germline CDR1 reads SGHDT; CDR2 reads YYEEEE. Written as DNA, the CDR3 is TGTGCCAGCAGCTTGGAGGCTAGCGGGAGGTACGGGGAGCTGTTTTTT. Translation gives CASSLEASGRYGELFF. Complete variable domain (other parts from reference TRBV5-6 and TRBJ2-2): DAGVTQSPTHLIKTRGQQVTLRCSPKSGHDTVSWYQQALGQGPQFIFQYYEEEERQRGNFPDRFSGHQFPNYSSELNVNALLLGDSALYLCASSLEASGRYGELFFGEGSRLTVL.